Each of the 25 T cell receptor beta chains below was sequenced from the same sample in a study of CD4+ T cells in melanoma. Profiled with immunoSEQ multiplex PCR; TCRdb holds only in-frame clones, not every one. The sample yields about 21,000 clones, around 78% seen once. These TCRs come from a human donor with melanoma.

The J gene is TRBJ1-1, the V gene TRBV25-1, with a possible D match to TRBD1 (5 bases). Trimming shortened V by 7 bases and J by 0 bases, and 15 bases separated the two germline ends. The CDR3 totals 15 residues. Per germline, CDR1 MGHDK and CDR2 SYGVNS. The CDR3 region is CASTRGRGMNTEAFF. For the CDR3, the DNA is TGTGCCAGCACCCGGGGCCGAGGCATGAACACTGAAGCTTTCTTT.

The gene calls are TRBV30 and TRBJ2-3; D possibly corresponds to TRBD1 (6 bases). Trimming took 4 bases from V and 1 from J, leaving 9 bases between them. The CDR3 loop spans 13 amino acids. Germline V lookup: CDR1 GTSNPN, CDR2 SVGIG (reference sequence). The CDR3 sequence: CAWNRVGTDTQYF. The CDR3 DNA reads as TGTGCCTGGAACAGGGTCGGCACAGATACGCAGTATTTT.

The table lists this clone with a few counts. The V call is TRBV27, the J call TRBJ1-2; D call uncertain. The CDR3 is made up of 16 amino acids. From germline, CDR1 is MNHEY and CDR2 SMNVEV (reference sequence). The ends were cut back, 0 bases at V and 4 bases at J, with 15 bases in the middle. Written as DNA, the CDR3 is TGTGCCAGCAGTTTATCGAGCAGGCATCCCCGCTATGGCTACACCTTC. Translated: CASSLSSRHPRYGYTF.

The rearrangement joins TRBV5-4 to TRBJ1-1; D gene ambiguous. Per germline, CDR1 SGHNT and CDR2 YYREEE (reference sequence). Trimming removed 3 bases from V and 6 bases from J, with 15 bases in between. The CDR3 runs to 14 residues. DNA of the CDR3: TGTGCCAGCAGCTCGATGATTTCCGACGCTGAAGCTTTCTTT. It encodes CASSSMISDAEAFF.

V and J are TRBV15 and TRBJ2-1, with D possibly matching TRBD1 (6 bases). This CDR3 contains 16 residues. Germline values: CDR1 LNHNV, CDR2 YYDKDF (reference sequence). Trimming removed 1 base from V and 2 bases from J, with 12 bases in between. The CDR3 DNA reads as TGTGCCACCAGCAGAGGCAGGGGAGTTACCTACAATGAGCAGTTCTTC. This sequence encodes CATSRGRGVTYNEQFF.

The chain combines TRBV10-3 with TRBJ1-4; D remains ambiguous. V lost 4 bases and J 7 bases, leaving 10 bases between the germline ends. In germline, CDR1 is ENHRY, CDR2 SYGVKD. The CDR3 runs 13 residues. The CDR3 DNA follows: TGTGCCATCAGTGGCCTTCCGGGTGAAAAACTGTTTTTT. As protein: CAISGLPGEKLFF.

Only one count was recorded for this clone. The V gene is TRBV10-2, the J gene TRBJ2-7; 8 bases align to TRBD2. CDR3 length: 13 amino acids. CDR1 and CDR2 from the germline V gene are WSHSY and SAAADI. Trimming took 8 bases from V and 4 from J; bases not matched to a gene: 7. The CDR3 loop reads CASETSDLYEQYF. As DNA, the CDR3 is TGCGCCAGCGAGACTAGCGACCTTTACGAGCAGTACTTC.

The chain employs TRBV18 and TRBJ1-2; TRBD1 agrees at 9 bases. CDR3 length: 16 amino acids. Trimming took 5 bases from V and 4 from J; bases not matched to a gene: 11. Germline CDR1 and CDR2: KGHSH and LQKENI. CDR3 loop: CASSEGQGVEAYGYTF. In DNA, the CDR3 is TGTGCCAGCTCAGAGGGACAGGGAGTCGAGGCCTATGGCTACACCTTC.

The chain employs TRBV11-2 and TRBJ2-3; TRBD2 aligns across 9 bases. The ends lost 3 bases at V and 2 bases at J; junction bases unmatched: 3. The CDR3 is made up of 15 amino acids. Germline V gene sequence: CDR1 SGHAT, CDR2 FQNNGV. DNA for the CDR3: TGTGCCAGCAGCTTCAGCGGGGGGTACACAGATACGCAGTATTTT. Protein: CASSFSGGYTDTQYF.

This sequence joins TRBV6-1 and TRBJ2-7, with no clear D. V lost 4 bases and J 2 bases, leaving 9 bases between the germline ends. Germline-derived CDR1 and CDR2 are MNHNS and SASEGT. The CDR3 extends over 13 amino acids. CDR3 sequence (DNA): TGTGCCAGCAGTGCTCTCGAGGCCTACGAGCAGTACTTC. Translating it yields CASSALEAYEQYF.

The chain joins TRBV5-5 to TRBJ2-2; D ambiguous. This CDR3 has 15 amino acids. Germline CDR1 and CDR2: SGHKS and YYEKEE (reference sequence). Deletions cut 4 bases from V and 1 base from J, with 11 bases between. The CDR3 DNA is TGTGCCAGCAGCCGCCGGCAGGTGAACACCGGGGAGCTGTTTTTT. Translating gives CASSRRQVNTGELFF.

The rearrangement joins TRBV5-1 to TRBJ2-5, with D tentatively TRBD1 (6 bases). The germline gives CDR1 SGHRS, CDR2 YFSETQ. This CDR3 has 16 residues. V was pared by 0 bases and J by 13 bases, with 25 bases between. CDR3: CASSLASGVALSPLYF. CDR3 nucleotides: TGCGCCAGCAGCTTGGCATCAGGGGTTGCCCTCTCCCCCCTGTACTTC.

This chain links TRBV7-3 with TRBJ2-2; 7 bases map to TRBD2. Trimming at V came to 1 base and at J to 0 bases, leaving 2 bases not matched to a gene. Germline V gene sequence: CDR1 SGHTA, CDR2 FQGTGA. The length of the CDR3 is 16 residues. CDR3 sequence: CASSLSAGANTGELFF. CDR3 coding DNA: TGTGCCAGCAGCTTAAGCGCGGGGGCGAACACCGGGGAGCTGTTTTTT. The full variable domain, with the rest looked up from reference TRBV7-3 and TRBJ2-2, is GAGVSQTPSNKVTEKGKYVELRCDPISGHTALYWYRQSLGQGPEFLIYFQGTGAADDSGLPNDRFFAVRPEGSVSTLKIQRTERGDSAVYLCASSLSAGANTGELFFGEGSRLTVL.

The chain joins TRBV6-4 to TRBJ2-5; D is unresolved. Germline V CDR1 and CDR2: MRHNA, SNTAGT. The CDR3 extends over 13 amino acids. V was shortened by 10 bases and J by 2 bases, with 14 bases between the two germline ends. The CDR3 spells CATLRATQETQYF. The CDR3 region has the DNA TGTGCCACCCTCCGCGCTACTCAAGAGACCCAGTACTTC.

The genes are TRBV5-1 and TRBJ2-7, with D perhaps matching TRBD2 (6 bases). The CDR3 is made up of 15 amino acids. With 0 bases removed from V and 5 bases from J, the gap between germline ends came to 15 bases. Germline assignment: CDR1 SGHRS and CDR2 YFSETQ. The CDR3 sequence: CASSLAVGGRDEQYF. In nucleotides, the CDR3 is TGCGCCAGCAGCTTGGCGGTGGGGGGTCGGGACGAGCAGTACTTC.

The chain uses TRBV2 and TRBJ1-1; weak D call: TRBD1 (6 bases). The germline CDR1 and CDR2 sequences are SNHLY and FYNNEI. This CDR3 is 13 amino acids long. V lost 7 bases and J 6 bases, leaving 15 bases between the germline ends. CDR3 in DNA: TGTGCCAGCATATGGCAGGGGCGCTCTGAAGCTTTCTTT. Translation gives CASIWQGRSEAFF.

The genes are TRBV2 and TRBJ2-7; weak D call: TRBD1 (5 bases). V gave up 5 bases and J gave up 4 bases, with 9 bases separating them. This CDR3 has 12 residues. Germline V gene lookup returns CDR1 SNHLY and CDR2 FYNNEI. The CDR3 sequence: CASSLYRYEQYF. CDR3 coding DNA: TGTGCCAGCAGTCTTTACAGGTACGAGCAGTACTTC.

The rearrangement joins TRBV5-1 to TRBJ1-6; no clear D gene. From germline, CDR1 is SGHRS and CDR2 YFSETQ. The ends were cut back, 0 bases at V and 8 bases at J, with 9 bases in the middle. The CDR3 runs to 14 residues. The CDR3 bases are TGCGCCAGCAGCTTGGACAATGAAGATTCACCCCTCCACTTT. Protein product: CASSLDNEDSPLHF.

This clone came up a few times. The rearrangement uses TRBV7-2 and TRBJ2-3, with D possibly TRBD2 on 5 matching bases. This CDR3 has 15 residues. The V end lost 2 bases, the J end lost 3 bases, and 12 bases lay between the germline ends. Germline-derived CDR1 and CDR2 are SGHTA and FQGNSA. This CDR3 is CASSLQRLATDTQYF. In DNA, the CDR3 is TGTGCCAGCAGCTTACAGCGGCTAGCTACAGATACGCAGTATTTT.

This clone has only one observation. V gene TRBV6-1 combines with J gene TRBJ1-4, with TRBD1 as a possible D gene (5 bases). The CDR3 has 15 residues. Trimming took off 5 bases at V and 5 bases at J, with 15 bases between the two ends. From germline, CDR1 is MNHNS and CDR2 SASEGT. The DNA of the CDR3 is TGTGCCAGCAGTAAAATGGGGACGGGAAATGAAAAACTGTTTTTT. Its translation is CASSKMGTGNEKLFF.

This chain connects TRBV30 to TRBJ2-3; D remains ambiguous. The CDR3 is made up of 12 amino acids. Trimming stripped 2 bases from V and 7 bases from J, with 10 bases between. Germline V CDR1 and CDR2: GTSNPN, SVGIG (reference sequence). DNA for the CDR3: TGTGCCTGGAGTCCCCAATCACATACGCAGTATTTT. This translates into CAWSPQSHTQYF.

The genes are TRBV7-3 and TRBJ2-3; the match to TRBD2 covers 8 bases. The CDR3 is 15 amino acids. The germline gives CDR1 SGHTA, CDR2 FQGTGA. With 8 bases clipped from V and 0 bases from J, the junction kept 7 bases outside the gene matches. CDR3 sequence (DNA): TGTGCCAGCCGCCAAAGCGGGGGCAGCACAGATACGCAGTATTTT. The encoded protein is CASRQSGGSTDTQYF. Drawing the rest from reference TRBV7-3 and TRBJ2-3, the complete variable domain is GAGVSQTPSNKVTEKGKYVELRCDPISGHTALYWYRQSLGQGPEFLIYFQGTGAADDSGLPNDRFFAVRPEGSVSTLKIQRTERGDSAVYLCASRQSGGSTDTQYFGPGTRLTVL.

The J gene is TRBJ1-2, the V gene TRBV18, with a possible D match to TRBD1 (5 bases). The germline gives CDR1 KGHSH, CDR2 LQKENI. This CDR3 is 14 amino acids long. V shed 1 base and J shed 8 bases, with 14 bases lying between them. The CDR3 nucleotides read TGTGCCAGCTCACCACTCATCAGGGAGGAAGGCTACACCTTC. Translating gives CASSPLIREEGYTF.

The V and J genes are TRBV7-9 and TRBJ2-5; 7 nucleotides match TRBD2. The V gene end was trimmed by 2 bases and the J gene end by 2 bases; junction bases not matched to a gene: 11. Germline V gene sequence: CDR1 SEHNR, CDR2 FQNEAQ (reference sequence). The CDR3 has 17 amino acids. The CDR3 DNA follows: TGTGCCAGCAGCTTAAACCTCGCGCTAGCGGTACAAGAGACCCAGTACTTC. The encoded protein is CASSLNLALAVQETQYF.

V usage is TRBV2 and J usage is TRBJ1-3; 10 positions agree with TRBD1. V shed 5 bases and J 0 bases; nucleotides not matched to a gene: 4. The CDR3 is 16 amino acids. In germline, CDR1 is SNHLY, CDR2 FYNNEI. This CDR3 reads CASSRDRGLSGNTIYF. For the CDR3, the DNA is TGTGCCAGCAGTCGTGACAGGGGGCTCTCTGGAAACACCATATATTTT. Combining the CDR3 with reference TRBV2 and TRBJ1-3 gives the whole variable domain EPEVTQTPSHQVTQMGQEVILRCVPISNHLYFYWYRQILGQKVEFLVSFYNNEISEKSEIFDDQFSVERPDGSNFTLKIRSTKLEDSAMYFCASSRDRGLSGNTIYFGEGSWLTVV.